The rows below give T cell receptor beta chains drawn from one sample of a study of cytomegalovirus exposure and HLA in healthy donors. Assay used: immunoSEQ multiplex PCR; TCRdb lists only in-frame clones, some missing. The data hold about 98,000 clones, with under 80% observed a single time. Sequencing input: PBMCs. The receptors were gathered from a male donor in good health and CMV-seronegative. The CDR3 runs from the conserved cysteine through the conserved F or W. The order of the fields is J gene, clone size, D gene, V gene, CDR3 DNA, CDR3 protein. A D gene is named only where the DNA matches it firmly. Clone size is shown for a subset of rows, as once, few, many or a class of expanded clone.

TRBJ1-2 | few | NA | TRBV7-9 | TGTGCCAGCAGCTTACAAGGGGGTGGAAACTATGGCTACACCTTC | CASSLQGGGNYGYTF
TRBJ1-5 | few | TRBD1 | TRBV4-1 | TGCGCCAGCAGCCAAGTCAGCGACAGGGGAGGACAGCCCCAGCATTTT | CASSQVSDRGGQPQHF
TRBJ2-7 | NA | TRBD1 | TRBV10-1 | TGCGCCAGCAGTGAGTCGAGCCCGGACAGGGGGCTCGAGCAGTACTTC | CASSESSPDRGLEQYF
TRBJ1-3 | few | NA | TRBV13 | TGTGCCAGCAGCCTAGGACAGACCTCTGGAAACACCATATATTTT | CASSLGQTSGNTIYF
TRBJ2-3 | once | NA | TRBV5-1 | TGCGCCAGCAGCTCGTCCATCGGGAGCGGTACAGATACGCAGTATTTT | CASSSSIGSGTDTQYF
TRBJ2-5 | NA | TRBD1 | TRBV28 | TGTGCCAGCAGATCAGGGGGCCCTGAGACCCAGTACTTC | CASRSGGPETQYF
TRBJ2-7 | few | TRBD2 | TRBV13 | TGTGCCAGCAGCTTAGGGGTAGCGGGAGGGATCTACGAGCAGTACTTC | CASSLGVAGGIYEQYF
TRBJ2-3 | few | TRBD2 | TRBV10-2 | TGCGCCAGCAGAAGACTAGCGGGAGACGATACGCAGTATTTT | CASRRLAGDDTQYF
TRBJ1-3 | few | TRBD1 | TRBV6-5 | TGTGCCAGCAGTTTCGGACAGGGAGGCACCATATATTTT | CASSFGQGGTIYF
TRBJ2-2 | NA | NA | TRBV6-5 | TGTGCCAGCAGATACGACAGGTCCACCGGGGAGCTGTTTTTT | CASRYDRSTGELFF
TRBJ2-3 | NA | NA | TRBV5-1 | TGCGCCAGCAGCTTGGAAAGCGGGAGCACAGATACGCAGTATTTT | CASSLESGSTDTQYF
TRBJ2-5 | NA | TRBD2 | TRBV28 | TGTGCCAGCACTTCTAGCGGGAGGGGTAGGGAGACCCAGTACTTC | CASTSSGRGRETQYF
TRBJ2-2 | NA | NA | TRBV6-5 | TGTGCCAGCAGGTGGCGGGAGAACACCGGGGAGCTGTTTTTT | CASRWRENTGELFF
TRBJ2-7 | few | NA | TRBV27 | TGTGCCAGCATTCGAACGACAGGTCGCCTCTACGAGCAGTACTTC | CASIRTTGRLYEQYF
TRBJ2-7 | NA | TRBD2 | TRBV11-2 | TGTGCCAGCAGAGCGGGGGGCGGGTCCTACGAGCAGTACTTC | CASRAGGGSYEQYF
TRBJ2-3 | NA | NA | TRBV5-1 | TGCGCCAGCCGGCCCGGGGTTGATCCGTCCACAGATACGCAGTATTTT | CASRPGVDPSTDTQYF
TRBJ2-1 | NA | NA | TRBV9 | TGTGCCAGCAGCGTGCTAGCGACCTACAATGAGCAGTTCTTC | CASSVLATYNEQFF
TRBJ2-2 | once | NA | TRBV5-4 | TGTGCCAGCAGCTCTCAGGGGATTACCGGGGAGCTGTTTTTT | CASSSQGITGELFF
TRBJ2-3 | few | NA | TRBV6-4 | TGTGCCAGCAGTGACTTGGGAGACGGAGATACGCAGTATTTT | CASSDLGDGDTQYF
TRBJ1-5 | NA | NA | TRBV2 | TGTGCCAGCAGAGGAGGACAGCCTTTAAGCCATCAGCCCCAGCATTTT | CASRGGQPLSHQPQHF
TRBJ2-6 | once | NA | TRBV10-2 | TGCGCCAGCAGCACAGGGACTGGGGCCAACGTCCTGACTTTC | CASSTGTGANVLTF
TRBJ2-7 | NA | TRBD1 | TRBV2 | TGTGCCAGCAGTGAATTCCCGGACAGGGCCTACGAGCAGTACTTC | CASSEFPDRAYEQYF
TRBJ2-3 | NA | NA | TRBV7-3 | TGTGCCAGCAGCTTAACGCTAGACCCAGATACGCAGTATTTT | CASSLTLDPDTQYF
TRBJ2-4 | NA | NA | TRBV7-4 | TGTGCCAGCAGCTTACGGGGGTACTGGGCCAAAAACATTCAGTACTTC | CASSLRGYWAKNIQYF
TRBJ1-4 | NA | TRBD1 | TRBV7-2 | TGTGCCAGCAGCTTAGCGGTCAGTGCAGGGGGCGGTGAAAAACTGTTTTTT | CASSLAVSAGGGEKLFF
TRBJ2-7 | NA | NA | TRBV19 | TGTGCCAGTAGTATTAAGCACTCCTACGAGCAGTACTTC | CASSIKHSYEQYF
TRBJ2-3 | NA | NA | TRBV5-1 | TGCGCCAGCAGCTTGGTCGCAGATACGCAGTATTTT | CASSLVADTQYF
TRBJ2-2 | NA | NA | TRBV4-3 | TGCGCCAGCAGCCAAGCTTTTAGAGGGTCCGGGGAGCTGTTTTTT | CASSQAFRGSGELFF
TRBJ2-7 | NA | TRBD1 | TRBV7-2 | TGTGCCAGCAGCTTATACCCGGGACAGGGGTTCGGCGAGCAGTACTTC | CASSLYPGQGFGEQYF
TRBJ1-2 | few | NA | TRBV28 | TGTGCCAGCAGTCCAAGCGCGCAGGGAATCTATGGCTACACCTTC | CASSPSAQGIYGYTF
TRBJ2-2 | NA | NA | TRBV5-1 | TGCGCCAGCAGCACTACCTCGGGACAAAACACCGGGGAGCTGTTTTTT | CASSTTSGQNTGELFF
TRBJ1-6 | NA | TRBD1 | TRBV27 | TGTGCCAGCAGTCCTAACAGACAGGGCAATTCACCCCTCCACTTT | CASSPNRQGNSPLHF
TRBJ1-1 | NA | TRBD1 | TRBV5-1 | TGCGCCAGCAGCACGACAGGGGAAGCTTTCTTT | CASSTTGEAFF
TRBJ2-5 | NA | NA | TRBV19 | TGTGCCAGTAGACTCTTTGAGACCCAGTACTTC | CASRLFETQYF
TRBJ2-7 | NA | NA | TRBV14 | TGTGCCAGCAGCCAAGAATTGGAGGGTTACGAGCAGTACTTC | CASSQELEGYEQYF